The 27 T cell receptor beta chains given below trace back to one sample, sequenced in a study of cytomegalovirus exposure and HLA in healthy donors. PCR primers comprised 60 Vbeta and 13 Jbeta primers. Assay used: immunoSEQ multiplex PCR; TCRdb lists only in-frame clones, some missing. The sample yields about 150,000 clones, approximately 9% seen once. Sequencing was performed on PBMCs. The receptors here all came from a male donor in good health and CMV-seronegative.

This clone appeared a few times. CDR3 sequence reads: CASSERPGTNYGYTF. CDR3 nucleotides: TGTGCCAGCAGCGAGCGCCCCGGGACTAACTATGGCTACACCTTC. This sequence joins TRBV2 and TRBJ1-2; D is unclear. Trimming removed 6 bases at V and 0 bases at J, with 14 bases between. CDR3 length: 15 amino acids. Germline V gene data show CDR1 as SNHLY and CDR2 as FYNNEI. Combining the CDR3 with reference TRBV2 and TRBJ1-2 gives the whole variable domain EPEVTQTPSHQVTQMGQEVILRCVPISNHLYFYWYRQILGQKVEFLVSFYNNEISEKSEIFDDQFSVERPDGSNFTLKIRSTKLEDSAMYFCASSERPGTNYGYTFGSGTRLTVV.

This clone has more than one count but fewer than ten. The CDR3 bases are TGTGCCAGCAGCTTAGAGGGCAGCGGTTACACCTTC. Residues: CASSLEGSGYTF. This rearrangement joins TRBV7-9 to TRBJ1-2; D not resolved. The CDR3 extends over 12 amino acids. Trimming pared 1 base from V and 11 bases from J, leaving 11 bases between. Looked up from germline, CDR1 is SEHNR and CDR2 is FQNEAQ (reference sequence).

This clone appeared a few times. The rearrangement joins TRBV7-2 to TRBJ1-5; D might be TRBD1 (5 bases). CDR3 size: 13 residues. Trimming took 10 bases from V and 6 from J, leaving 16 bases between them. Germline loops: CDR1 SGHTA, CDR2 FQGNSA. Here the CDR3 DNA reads TGTGCCACGAGTGGGGGGGGTTCTCAGCCCCAGCATTTT. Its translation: CATSGGGSQPQHF.

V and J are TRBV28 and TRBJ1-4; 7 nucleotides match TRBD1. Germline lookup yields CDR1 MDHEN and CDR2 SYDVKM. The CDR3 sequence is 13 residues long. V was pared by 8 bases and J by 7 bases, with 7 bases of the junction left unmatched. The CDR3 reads CASHYRGIEKLFF. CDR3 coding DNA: TGTGCCAGCCATTACAGGGGAATTGAAAAACTGTTTTTT. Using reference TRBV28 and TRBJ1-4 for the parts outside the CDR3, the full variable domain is DVKVTQSSRYLVKRTGEKVFLECVQDMDHENMFWYRQDPGLGLRLIYFSYDVKMKEKGDIPEGYSVSREKKERFSLILESASTNQTSMYLCASHYRGIEKLFFGSGTQLSVL.

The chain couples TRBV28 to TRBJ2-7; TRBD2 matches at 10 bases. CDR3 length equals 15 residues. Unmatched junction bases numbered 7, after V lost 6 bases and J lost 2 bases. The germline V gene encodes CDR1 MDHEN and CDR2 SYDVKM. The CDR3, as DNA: TGTGCCAGCAGCTCTAGCGGGAGAGGGACCTACGAGCAGTACTTC. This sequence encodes CASSSSGRGTYEQYF. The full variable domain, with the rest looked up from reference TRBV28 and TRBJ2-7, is DVKVTQSSRYLVKRTGEKVFLECVQDMDHENMFWYRQDPGLGLRLIYFSYDVKMKEKGDIPEGYSVSREKKERFSLILESASTNQTSMYLCASSSSGRGTYEQYFGPGTRLTVT.

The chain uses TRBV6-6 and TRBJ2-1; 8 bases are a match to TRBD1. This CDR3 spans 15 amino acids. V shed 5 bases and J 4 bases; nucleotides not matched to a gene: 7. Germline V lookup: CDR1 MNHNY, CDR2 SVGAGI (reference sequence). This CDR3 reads CASSPLTGAYNEQFF. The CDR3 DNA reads TGTGCCAGCAGTCCGTTGACAGGGGCGTACAATGAGCAGTTCTTC.

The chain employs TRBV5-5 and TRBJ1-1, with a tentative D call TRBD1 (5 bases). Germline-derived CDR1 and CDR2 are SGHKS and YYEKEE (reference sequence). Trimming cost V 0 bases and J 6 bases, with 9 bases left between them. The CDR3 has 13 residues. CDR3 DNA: TGTGCCAGCAGCTTGGCAGGGTCTCCTGAAGCTTTCTTT. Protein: CASSLAGSPEAFF.

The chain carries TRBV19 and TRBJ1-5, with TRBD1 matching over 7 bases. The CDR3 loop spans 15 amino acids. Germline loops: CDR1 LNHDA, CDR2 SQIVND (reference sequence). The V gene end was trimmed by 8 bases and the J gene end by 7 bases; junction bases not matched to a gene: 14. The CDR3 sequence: CASASGNRGRQPQHF. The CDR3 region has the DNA TGTGCCAGTGCCAGCGGCAACAGGGGTAGGCAGCCCCAGCATTTT.

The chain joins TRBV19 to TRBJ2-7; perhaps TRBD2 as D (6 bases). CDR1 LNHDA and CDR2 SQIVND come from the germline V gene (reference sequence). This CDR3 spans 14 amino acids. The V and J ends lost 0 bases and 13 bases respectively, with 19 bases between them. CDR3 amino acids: CASSIDGGGGDIYF. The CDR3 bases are TGTGCCAGTAGTATAGACGGGGGAGGAGGAGATATTTACTTC.

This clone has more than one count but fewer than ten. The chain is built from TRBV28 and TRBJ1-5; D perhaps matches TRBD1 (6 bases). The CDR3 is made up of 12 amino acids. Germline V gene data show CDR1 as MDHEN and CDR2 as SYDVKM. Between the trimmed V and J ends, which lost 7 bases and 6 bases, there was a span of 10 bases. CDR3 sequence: CASTRGGQPQHF. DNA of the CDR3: TGTGCCAGCACCAGGGGTGGTCAGCCCCAGCATTTT.

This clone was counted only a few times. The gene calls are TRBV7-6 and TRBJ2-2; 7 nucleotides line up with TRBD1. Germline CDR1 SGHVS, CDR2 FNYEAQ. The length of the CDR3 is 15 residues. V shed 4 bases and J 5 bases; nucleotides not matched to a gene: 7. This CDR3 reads CASSSITGETGELFF. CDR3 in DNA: TGTGCCAGCAGCTCAATTACAGGGGAAACCGGGGAGCTGTTTTTT. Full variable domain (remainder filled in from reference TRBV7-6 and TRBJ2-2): GAGVSQSPRYKVTKRGQDVALRCDPISGHVSLYWYRQALGQGPEFLTYFNYEAQQDKSGLPNDRFSAERPEGSISTLTIQRTEQRDSAMYRCASSSITGETGELFFGEGSRLTVL.

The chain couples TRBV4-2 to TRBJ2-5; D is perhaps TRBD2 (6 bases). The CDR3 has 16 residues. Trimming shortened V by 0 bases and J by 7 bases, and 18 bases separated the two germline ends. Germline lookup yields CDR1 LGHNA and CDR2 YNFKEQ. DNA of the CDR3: TGTGCCAGCAGCCAAGAGGAGGTCGGAGGGGCCGGGACCCAGTACTTC. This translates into CASSQEEVGGAGTQYF.

CDR3 region: CASSFLLAGGPSGTDTQYF. The CDR3 DNA reads TGTGCCAGCAGTTTCCTACTAGCGGGGGGACCGTCTGGCACAGATACGCAGTATTTT. The J gene is TRBJ2-3, the V gene TRBV27; TRBD2 agrees at 12 bases. The CDR3 contains 19 residues. Germline V gene sequence: CDR1 MNHEY, CDR2 SMNVEV (reference sequence). V gave up 3 bases and J gave up 1 base; unmatched junction bases: 11.

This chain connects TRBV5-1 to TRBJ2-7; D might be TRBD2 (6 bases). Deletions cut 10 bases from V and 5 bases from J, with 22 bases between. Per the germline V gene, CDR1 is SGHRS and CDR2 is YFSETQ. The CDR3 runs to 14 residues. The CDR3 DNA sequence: TGCGCCTCCGGAGGGGACTCAATGCCAAACGAGCAGTACTTC. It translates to CASGGDSMPNEQYF.

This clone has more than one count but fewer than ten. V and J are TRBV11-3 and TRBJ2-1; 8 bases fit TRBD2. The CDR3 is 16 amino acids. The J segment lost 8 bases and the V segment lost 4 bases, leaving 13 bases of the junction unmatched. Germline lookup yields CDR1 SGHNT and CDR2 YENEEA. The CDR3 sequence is CASSSAGERETDEQFF. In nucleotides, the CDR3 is TGTGCCAGCAGCTCCGCGGGTGAGCGGGAGACAGATGAGCAGTTCTTC. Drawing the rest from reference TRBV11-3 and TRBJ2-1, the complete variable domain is EAGVVQSPRYKIIEKKQPVAFWCNPISGHNTLYWYLQNLGQGPELLIRYENEEAVDDSQLPKDRFSAERLKGVDSTLKIQPAELGDSAVYLCASSSAGERETDEQFFGPGTRLTVL.

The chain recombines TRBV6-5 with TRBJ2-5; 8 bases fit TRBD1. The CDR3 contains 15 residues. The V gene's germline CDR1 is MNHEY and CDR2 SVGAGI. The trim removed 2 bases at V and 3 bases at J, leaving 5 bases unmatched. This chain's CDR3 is CASSYTDRGEETQYF. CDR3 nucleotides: TGTGCCAGCAGTTACACCGACAGGGGAGAAGAGACCCAGTACTTC.

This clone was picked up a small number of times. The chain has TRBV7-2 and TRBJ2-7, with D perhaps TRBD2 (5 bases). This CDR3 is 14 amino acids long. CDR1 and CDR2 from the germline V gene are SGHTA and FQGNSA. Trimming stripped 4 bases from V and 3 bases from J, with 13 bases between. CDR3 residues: CASSSRPGDYEQYF. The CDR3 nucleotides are TGTGCCAGCAGCTCCCGACCCGGGGACTACGAGCAGTACTTC.

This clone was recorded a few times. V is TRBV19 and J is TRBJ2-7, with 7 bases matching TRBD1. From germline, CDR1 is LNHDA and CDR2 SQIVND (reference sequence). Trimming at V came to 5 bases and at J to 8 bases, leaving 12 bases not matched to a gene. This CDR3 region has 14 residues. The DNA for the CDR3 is TGTGCCAGTAGTTCTCCGGACAGGAGGCTTCAGCAGTACTTC. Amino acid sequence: CASSSPDRRLQQYF.

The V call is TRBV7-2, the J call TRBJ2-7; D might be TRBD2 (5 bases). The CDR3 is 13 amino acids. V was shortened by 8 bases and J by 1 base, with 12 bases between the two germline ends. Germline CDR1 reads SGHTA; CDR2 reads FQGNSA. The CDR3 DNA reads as TGTGCCAGCCGTATCGAGGGTTCCTACGAGCAGTACTTC. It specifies CASRIEGSYEQYF. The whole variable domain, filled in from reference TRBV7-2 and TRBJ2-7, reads GAGVSQSPSNKVTEKGKDVELRCDPISGHTALYWYRQSLGQGLEFLIYFQGNSAPDKSGLPSDRFSAERTGGSVSTLTIQRTQQEDSAVYLCASRIEGSYEQYFGPGTRLTVT.

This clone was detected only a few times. In DNA, the CDR3 is TGTGCCACCAAGGGGTGGGGGGATCAGCCCCAGCATTTT. Amino acid sequence: CATKGWGDQPQHF. The gene calls are TRBV19 and TRBJ1-5; D possibly corresponds to TRBD1 (5 bases). Germline V CDR1 and CDR2: LNHDA, SQIVND (reference sequence). V dropped 10 bases and J dropped 5 bases, with 15 bases sitting between them. The CDR3 length is 13 residues.

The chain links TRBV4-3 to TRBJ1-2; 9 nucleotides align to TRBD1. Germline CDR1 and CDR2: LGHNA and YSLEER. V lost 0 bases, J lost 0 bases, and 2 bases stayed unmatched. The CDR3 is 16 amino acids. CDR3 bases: TGCGCCAGCAGCCAAGATCGGGACAGGGCTAACTATGGCTACACCTTC. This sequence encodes CASSQDRDRANYGYTF.

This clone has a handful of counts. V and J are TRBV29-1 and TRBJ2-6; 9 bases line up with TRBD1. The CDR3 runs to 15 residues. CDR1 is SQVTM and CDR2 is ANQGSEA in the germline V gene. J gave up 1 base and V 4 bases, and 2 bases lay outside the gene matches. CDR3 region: CSVGQGESGANVLTF. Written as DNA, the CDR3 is TGCAGCGTTGGACAGGGGGAATCTGGGGCCAACGTCCTGACTTTC.

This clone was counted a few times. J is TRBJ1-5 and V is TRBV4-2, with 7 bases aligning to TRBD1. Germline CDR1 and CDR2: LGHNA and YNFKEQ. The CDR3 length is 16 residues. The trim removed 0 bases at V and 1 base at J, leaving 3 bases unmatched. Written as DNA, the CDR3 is TGTGCCAGCAGCCAAGATGGGACAGAGAGCAATCAGCCCCAGCATTTT. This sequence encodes CASSQDGTESNQPQHF.

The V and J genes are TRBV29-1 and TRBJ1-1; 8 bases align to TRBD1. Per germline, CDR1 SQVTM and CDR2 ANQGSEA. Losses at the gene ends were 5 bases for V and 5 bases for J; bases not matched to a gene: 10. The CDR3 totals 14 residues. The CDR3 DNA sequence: TGCAGCGTTCAGACAACAGGGGGAGTTACTGAAGCTTTCTTT. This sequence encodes CSVQTTGGVTEAFF.

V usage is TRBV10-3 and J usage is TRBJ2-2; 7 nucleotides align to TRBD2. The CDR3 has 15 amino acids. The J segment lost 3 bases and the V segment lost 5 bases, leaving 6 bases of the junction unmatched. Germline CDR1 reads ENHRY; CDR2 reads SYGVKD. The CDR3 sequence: CAISLPGGDTGELFF. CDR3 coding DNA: TGTGCCATCAGTCTCCCGGGGGGTGACACCGGGGAGCTGTTTTTT.

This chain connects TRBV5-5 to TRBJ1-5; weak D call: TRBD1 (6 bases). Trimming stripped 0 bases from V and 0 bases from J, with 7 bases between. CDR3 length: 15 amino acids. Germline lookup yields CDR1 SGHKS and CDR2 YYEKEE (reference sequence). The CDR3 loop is CASSLVRGSNQPQHF. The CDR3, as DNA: TGTGCCAGCAGCTTGGTCAGGGGTAGCAATCAGCCCCAGCATTTT. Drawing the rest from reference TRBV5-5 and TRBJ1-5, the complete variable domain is DAGVTQSPTHLIKTRGQQVTLRCSPISGHKSVSWYQQVLGQGPQFIFQYYEKEERGRGNFPDRFSARQFPNYSSELNVNALLLGDSALYLCASSLVRGSNQPQHFGDGTRLSIL.

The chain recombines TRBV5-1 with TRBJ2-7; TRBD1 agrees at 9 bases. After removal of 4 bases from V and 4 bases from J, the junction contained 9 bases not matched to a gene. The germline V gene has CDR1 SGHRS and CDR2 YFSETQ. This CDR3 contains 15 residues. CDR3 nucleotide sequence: TGCGCCAGCAGCGGAGGGACAGGGTCATCATACGAGCAGTACTTC. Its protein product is CASSGGTGSSYEQYF.